Below are 27 T cell receptor beta chains sequenced from a single sample in a study of shared clonotypes between healthy human individuals (dated by TCRdb to about 2020). The library was made by the immunoSEQ multiplex PCR assay. In its TCRdb copy, this immuneACCESS table keeps in-frame sequences only and misses some clones. Where compared with another copy, unresolved V genes explain less than half of these, and the others have no known cause. Counted in this sample were approximately 95,000 clones; around two thirds of them appeared once. Of the sample, about 42% is held by the ten largest clones. Sequenced material: memory CD8+ T cells sorted from blood. The sample's cell subset or site label, decoded: CD45RO+ cells pooled with CCR7-negative TemRA cells. The origin of the receptors is a man aged 30-40 years in good health.

The rearrangement uses TRBV13 and TRBJ2-1; 9 positions agree with TRBD2. Germline CDR1 PRHDT, CDR2 FYEKMQ (reference sequence). J gave up 6 bases and V 5 bases, and 8 bases lay outside the gene matches. The CDR3 is made up of 15 amino acids. The chain's CDR3 is CASSPIGLACNEQFF. In DNA form, the CDR3 reads TGTGCCAGCAGCCCTATAGGACTAGCGTGCAATGAGCAGTTCTTC.

This clone was found many times. The chain has TRBV11-2 and TRBJ2-5, with D perhaps matching TRBD1 or TRBD2 (5 bases each). CDR1 and CDR2 (germline): SGHAT, FQNNGV. This CDR3 is 16 amino acids long. Trimming took off 4 bases at V and 0 bases at J, with 15 bases between the two ends. CDR3 DNA sequence: TGTGCCAGCAGCTCCAGTATTGGGGGAGACCAAGAGACCCAGTACTTC. Protein product: CASSSSIGGDQETQYF.

V and J are TRBV10-1 and TRBJ2-7, with 7 bases identical to TRBD2. With 6 bases clipped from V and 2 bases from J, the junction kept 16 bases outside the gene matches. Germline CDR1 WNHNN, CDR2 SYGVQD (reference sequence). This CDR3 comprises 17 residues. The DNA of the CDR3 is TGCGCCAGCAGAGGGAGGGGCATGAGCGGGCGAGCCTACGAGCAGTACTTC. It translates to CASRGRGMSGRAYEQYF.

This rearrangement joins TRBV5-1 to TRBJ2-1, with D possibly being TRBD2 (5 bases). From germline, CDR1 is SGHRS and CDR2 YFSETQ. This CDR3 is built from 18 residues. The ends were cut back, 1 base at V and 7 bases at J, with 24 bases in the middle. CDR3 DNA: TGCGCCAGCAGCTTGACCGAAATAGCGACCAGATATCTTAATGAGCAGTTCTTC. Translating gives CASSLTEIATRYLNEQFF.

V and J are TRBV29-1 and TRBJ2-3; no clear D gene. With 4 bases removed from V and 13 bases from J, the gap between germline ends came to 21 bases. Germline loops: CDR1 SQVTM, CDR2 ANQGSEA. The CDR3 has 13 amino acids. The CDR3 protein is CSVASVYSHPEYF. In DNA form, the CDR3 reads TGCAGCGTTGCTTCCGTCTACTCCCATCCCGAGTATTTT.

V gene TRBV18 combines with J gene TRBJ2-3, with TRBD1 identical over 9 bases. CDR3 length: 17 amino acids. Germline trimming cut 0 bases from V and 3 bases from J; bases unmatched to any gene: 7. The germline V gene has CDR1 KGHSH and CDR2 LQKENI. CDR3 loop: CASSPPTGTGQTDTQYF. CDR3 DNA sequence: TGTGCCAGCTCACCACCCACCGGGACAGGGCAAACAGATACGCAGTATTTT.

This clone has just a few counts. This sequence joins TRBV5-1 and TRBJ1-2; tentatively, D is TRBD1 (6 bases). CDR1 SGHRS and CDR2 YFSETQ come from the germline V gene. This CDR3 is 14 amino acids long. Trimming pared 3 bases from V and 8 bases from J, leaving 17 bases between. CDR3 DNA: TGCGCCAGCAGCTCCGAGGACCAGGGGTACGGCTACACCTTC. Amino acid sequence: CASSSEDQGYGYTF.

The V gene is TRBV28, the J gene TRBJ2-3; 12 bases align to TRBD2. Germline assignment: CDR1 MDHEN and CDR2 SYDVKM. This CDR3 region has 15 residues. V was clipped by 5 bases and J by 6 bases; unmatched bases: 6. CDR3 protein: CASSRGLAGPDTQYF. The CDR3 nucleotides read TGTGCCAGCAGTCGAGGACTAGCGGGACCCGATACGCAGTATTTT. Looking up the rest from reference TRBV28 and TRBJ2-3 gives the full variable domain: DVKVTQSSRYLVKRTGEKVFLECVQDMDHENMFWYRQDPGLGLRLIYFSYDVKMKEKGDIPEGYSVSREKKERFSLILESASTNQTSMYLCASSRGLAGPDTQYFGPGTRLTVL.

Note on this clone: The likely explanation is a read error, given a far larger clone one base away. The J gene is TRBJ2-3, the V gene TRBV6-4; perhaps TRBD2 as D (6 bases). This CDR3 is built from 15 residues. The ends were cut back, 3 bases at V and 0 bases at J, with 10 bases in the middle. CDR1 and CDR2 from the germline V gene are MRHNA and SNTAGT. This chain's CDR3 is CASSEGSGSTDTQYF. The DNA for the CDR3 is TGTGCCAGCAGTGAAGGGAGCGGGAGCACAGATACGCAGTATTTT.

As for this clone: A far larger clone is only one base removed, so a read error is likely. V gene TRBV11-3 combines with J gene TRBJ2-3, with 10 positions matching TRBD2. The length of the CDR3 is 17 residues. CDR1 and CDR2 from the germline V gene are SGHNT and YENEEA. The CDR3 spells CAGSLAASGSEADTQYF. CDR3 coding DNA: TGTGCCGGCAGCTTAGCCGCTAGCGGGAGTGAAGCAGATACGCAGTATTTT.

Only a few counts were recorded for this clone. J is TRBJ1-1 and V is TRBV19; D is undetermined. This CDR3 is 13 amino acids long. V lost 9 bases and J lost 4, with 15 bases in between. Per germline, CDR1 LNHDA and CDR2 SQIVND (reference sequence). This CDR3 is CASRLGRSTEAFF. CDR3 sequence (DNA): TGTGCCAGCCGCCTAGGGAGATCCACTGAAGCTTTCTTT.

The genes are TRBV6-6 and TRBJ2-1; the match to TRBD1 covers 9 bases. Germline lookup yields CDR1 MNHNY and CDR2 SVGAGI (reference sequence). After removal of 10 bases from V and 9 bases from J, the junction contained 7 bases not matched to a gene. The length of the CDR3 is 12 residues. CDR3 loop: CATDRGQGEQFF. The CDR3 DNA follows: TGTGCCACGGACAGGGGACAAGGTGAGCAGTTCTTC.

This sequence joins TRBV7-2 and TRBJ2-2; D remains ambiguous. This CDR3 spans 14 amino acids. Germline values: CDR1 SGHTA, CDR2 FQGNSA. V lost 2 bases, J lost 4 bases, and 8 bases lay in between. CDR3 residues: CASSLLFGTGELFF. The CDR3, as DNA: TGTGCCAGCAGCTTATTGTTCGGCACCGGGGAGCTGTTTTTT. Filled out from reference TRBV7-2 and TRBJ2-2, the complete variable domain reads GAGVSQSPSNKVTEKGKDVELRCDPISGHTALYWYRQSLGQGLEFLIYFQGNSAPDKSGLPSDRFSAERTGGSVSTLTIQRTQQEDSAVYLCASSLLFGTGELFFGEGSRLTVL.

Only a few counts were recorded for this clone. The chain is built from TRBV7-9 and TRBJ2-5; 9 bases agree with TRBD1. The CDR3 spans 14 residues. V gave up 4 bases and J gave up 8 bases; unmatched junction bases: 8. The germline V gene has CDR1 SEHNR and CDR2 FQNEAQ (reference sequence). The CDR3 sequence is CASSSTGGAGTQYF. CDR3 DNA: TGTGCCAGCAGCTCTACAGGGGGCGCGGGCACCCAGTACTTC.

The chain has TRBV28 and TRBJ2-7; D is perhaps TRBD1 (5 bases). Per germline, CDR1 MDHEN and CDR2 SYDVKM. The CDR3 sequence is 13 residues long. V was shortened by 10 bases and J by 8 bases, with 21 bases between the two germline ends. The CDR3 DNA is TGTGCCACCCTTGGGGCAGCTGGCCTCCAGCAGTACTTC. This encodes CATLGAAGLQQYF.

The V call is TRBV7-8, the J call TRBJ2-5; no definite D call. The CDR3 is made up of 14 amino acids. Germline V gene sequence: CDR1 SGHVS, CDR2 FQNEAQ. The V end lost 2 bases, the J end lost 4 bases, and 11 bases lay between the germline ends. The CDR3 loop reads CASSLSLAVETQYF. CDR3 coding DNA: TGTGCCAGCAGCTTAAGTCTGGCGGTAGAGACCCAGTACTTC.

This chain connects TRBV11-2 to TRBJ1-1, with D uncertain. CDR1 SGHAT and CDR2 FQNNGV come from the germline V gene. This CDR3 is built from 13 residues. Trimming took 3 bases from V and 3 from J, leaving 8 bases between them. The CDR3 loop reads CASSFDTHTEAFF. In DNA, the CDR3 is TGTGCCAGCAGCTTCGACACTCACACTGAAGCTTTCTTT.

The genes are TRBV4-3 and TRBJ2-7; 7 positions match TRBD2. V trimming: 0 bases; J trimming: 3 bases; junction bases outside the gene matches: 5. Germline CDR1 reads LGHNA; CDR2 reads YSLEER. The CDR3 has 15 amino acids. CDR3: CASSQDPSGVYEQYF. CDR3 in DNA: TGCGCCAGCAGCCAAGATCCCAGCGGGGTCTACGAGCAGTACTTC.

This clone rates as medium-sized. The V gene is TRBV19, the J gene TRBJ2-1, with 8 bases identical to TRBD2. V was clipped by 1 base and J by 13 bases; unmatched bases: 6. Per germline, CDR1 LNHDA and CDR2 SQIVND (reference sequence). This CDR3 spans 13 amino acids. The chain's CDR3 is CASSIGLVAGQFF. The CDR3 DNA follows: TGTGCCAGTAGTATAGGATTGGTAGCGGGACAGTTCTTC.

V is TRBV28 and J is TRBJ2-5, with a weak D call TRBD1 (5 bases). The length of the CDR3 is 16 residues. Trimming shortened V by 5 bases and J by 0 bases, and 16 bases separated the two germline ends. Looked up from germline, CDR1 is MDHEN and CDR2 is SYDVKM. CDR3 in amino acids: CASSADGSGYQETQYF. In nucleotides, the CDR3 is TGTGCCAGCAGTGCAGACGGATCAGGGTACCAAGAGACCCAGTACTTC.

A single count supports this clone. V usage is TRBV7-3 and J usage is TRBJ2-1; 8 positions match TRBD1. With 5 bases clipped from V and 3 bases from J, the junction kept 9 bases outside the gene matches. There are 16 residues in the CDR3. The germline V gene encodes CDR1 SGHTA and CDR2 FQGTGA. The CDR3 coding sequence is TGTGCCAGCAGCCCCGAAGGACAGGGTGGCTACAATGAGCAGTTCTTC. Protein sequence: CASSPEGQGGYNEQFF.

This rearrangement joins TRBV5-1 to TRBJ2-5; D not certain. Germline CDR1 is SGHRS and CDR2 is YFSETQ. Trimming pared 0 bases from V and 5 bases from J, leaving 14 bases between. CDR3 length equals 15 residues. The CDR3 region has the DNA TGCGCCAGCAGCTTGGGTTCGGTCCTCGGCGAGACCCAGTACTTC. It specifies CASSLGSVLGETQYF.

The chain links TRBV29-1 to TRBJ1-2; 10 bases line up with TRBD1. This CDR3 contains 15 residues. CDR1 is SQVTM and CDR2 is ANQGSEA in the germline V gene. After removal of 7 bases from V and 7 bases from J, the junction contained 15 bases not matched to a gene. The CDR3, as DNA: TGCAGCGCCCTACCCGGGACAGGGGACGCCAGTGGCTACACCTTC. Translating it yields CSALPGTGDASGYTF.

In its sample, this clone was seen many times. This sequence joins TRBV6-1 and TRBJ1-1; D is possibly TRBD1 (6 bases). In germline, CDR1 is MNHNS, CDR2 SASEGT. The CDR3 runs 16 residues. V was shortened by 0 bases and J by 4 bases, with 15 bases between the two germline ends. CDR3 DNA sequence: TGTGCCAGCAGTGAAGCTTCTACAGGGTCCGGCACTGAAGCTTTCTTT. Encoded protein: CASSEASTGSGTEAFF.

The chain couples TRBV15 to TRBJ1-1, with a tentative D call TRBD1 (6 bases). The CDR3 is 13 amino acids. Germline CDR1 reads LNHNV; CDR2 reads YYDKDF (reference sequence). V was cut by 6 bases and J by 3 bases, with 11 bases left in between. CDR3 in amino acids: CATSPGADTEAFF. As DNA, the CDR3 is TGTGCCACCAGTCCGGGGGCCGACACTGAAGCTTTCTTT.

The chain has TRBV19 and TRBJ2-1; 7 bases are shared with TRBD2. Germline lookup yields CDR1 LNHDA and CDR2 SQIVND (reference sequence). This CDR3 has 14 amino acids. J was trimmed by 9 bases and V by 4 bases; bases with no gene match: 9. CDR3 DNA sequence: TGTGCCAGTAGTACGGGACTAACGTTCGGTGAGCAGTTCTTC. Its protein product is CASSTGLTFGEQFF.

The chain carries TRBV15 and TRBJ2-7; tentative D call: TRBD2 (5 bases). Germline V gene lookup returns CDR1 LNHNV and CDR2 YYDKDF (reference sequence). The CDR3 has 16 amino acids. V was cut by 0 bases and J by 3 bases, with 15 bases left in between. The CDR3 is CATSREELTGNYEQYF. CDR3 in DNA: TGTGCCACCAGCAGAGAAGAGCTTACGGGGAACTACGAGCAGTACTTC.